A selection of T cell receptor beta chains follows, all from one sample in a study of T cell responses to AZD1222 COVID-19 vaccine. Sequencing used immunoSEQ multiplex PCR; TCRdb keeps in-frame clones, though not all of them. In the table there are 100,000 to 130,000 clones, approximately 90% of which are singletons. The specimen was peripheral blood, collected on day 0 of AZD1222 vaccination. These receptors all come from an adult in good health. CDR3s include the opening cysteine and the closing phenylalanine or tryptophan. D genes are given only for firm matches. Some rows mark clone size as missing; the rest say once, few, many or name a class of expanded clone.

v_call: TRBV5-1; j_call: TRBJ2-1; clone_size: few; d_call: TRBD2; cdr3_nt: TGCGCCAGCAGCGGGACTAGCGGGGGGCCGCACTCCTACAATGAGCAGTTCTTC; cdr3_aa: CASSGTSGGPHSYNEQFF
v_call: TRBV11-2; j_call: TRBJ1-2; clone_size: -; d_call: -; cdr3_nt: TGTGCCAGCAGCCCCAGCTCGGGAAACTATGGCTACACCTTC; cdr3_aa: CASSPSSGNYGYTF
v_call: TRBV20-1; j_call: TRBJ2-7; clone_size: few; d_call: TRBD2; cdr3_nt: TGCAGTGCTAGTTCTGGTTCTAGCGGGGGGGGAAATCGCCTCGAGCAGTACTTC; cdr3_aa: CSASSGSSGGGNRLEQYF
v_call: TRBV7-9; j_call: TRBJ2-1; clone_size: -; d_call: -; cdr3_nt: TGTGCCAGCAGCTTCATTGCGGGGGCCCTTTTCGACGAGCAGTTCTTC; cdr3_aa: CASSFIAGALFDEQFF
v_call: TRBV5-1; j_call: TRBJ2-7; clone_size: -; d_call: TRBD1; cdr3_nt: TGCGCCAGCCGGGACAGGGGCTCCTACGAGCAGTACTTC; cdr3_aa: CASRDRGSYEQYF
v_call: TRBV3-1/TRBV3-2; j_call: TRBJ1-1; clone_size: -; d_call: -; cdr3_nt: TGTGCCCTGGGGGGGATCAAAGCTTTCTTT; cdr3_aa: CALGGIKAFF
v_call: TRBV5-1; j_call: TRBJ1-1; clone_size: few; d_call: -; cdr3_nt: TGCGCCAGCAGCTTAGGAGGGTACGGTGTGAACACTGAAGCTTTCTTT; cdr3_aa: CASSLGGYGVNTEAFF
v_call: TRBV11-2; j_call: TRBJ1-2; clone_size: -; d_call: -; cdr3_nt: TGTGCCAGCAGCTTAGGACGGGACTATGGCTACACCTTC; cdr3_aa: CASSLGRDYGYTF
v_call: TRBV7-9; j_call: TRBJ2-3; clone_size: -; d_call: TRBD1; cdr3_nt: TGTGCCAGCAGCTTAGGATTCAGGGGGACAGGCACAGATACGCAGTATTTT; cdr3_aa: CASSLGFRGTGTDTQYF
v_call: TRBV6-1; j_call: TRBJ2-3; clone_size: -; d_call: -; cdr3_nt: TGTGCCAGCAGTGAGTTGTCAGCATATACGCAGTATTTT; cdr3_aa: CASSELSAYTQYF
v_call: TRBV6-2/TRBV6-3; j_call: TRBJ1-5; clone_size: -; d_call: -; cdr3_nt: TGTGCCAGCAGTTACAGGGGTAATCAGCCCCAGCATTTT; cdr3_aa: CASSYRGNQPQHF
v_call: TRBV7-2; j_call: TRBJ1-5; clone_size: -; d_call: -; cdr3_nt: TGTGCCAGCACACTCGGTAGCAATCAGCCCCAGCATTTT; cdr3_aa: CASTLGSNQPQHF
v_call: TRBV10-3; j_call: TRBJ2-7; clone_size: -; d_call: -; cdr3_nt: TGTGCCATCAGTGAGCTCCGGACGTCAGAAGGCGAGCAGTACTTC; cdr3_aa: CAISELRTSEGEQYF
v_call: TRBV18; j_call: TRBJ1-1; clone_size: -; d_call: -; cdr3_nt: TGTGCCAGCTCACCACCGGGAGGGTACACTGAAGCTTTCTTT; cdr3_aa: CASSPPGGYTEAFF
v_call: TRBV15; j_call: TRBJ1-1; clone_size: -; d_call: TRBD1; cdr3_nt: TGTGCCACCAGCAGAGTGTCTCTGGGGACAGGGGACACTGAAGCTTTCTTT; cdr3_aa: CATSRVSLGTGDTEAFF
v_call: TRBV4-1; j_call: TRBJ2-2; clone_size: -; d_call: -; cdr3_nt: TGCGCCAGCAGCCAAGGTGGCGGGGGCCACACCGGGGAGCTGTTTTTT; cdr3_aa: CASSQGGGGHTGELFF
v_call: TRBV4-3; j_call: TRBJ1-1; clone_size: -; d_call: -; cdr3_nt: TGCGCCAGCAGCCCAGACATGAACACTGAAGCTTTCTTT; cdr3_aa: CASSPDMNTEAFF
v_call: TRBV7-6; j_call: TRBJ2-3; clone_size: -; d_call: TRBD2; cdr3_nt: TGTGCCAGCAGCTCCGGAATAGCGGGGGGGCAGTTCCCTCCAGATACGCAGTATTTT; cdr3_aa: CASSSGIAGGQFPPDTQYF
v_call: TRBV11-2; j_call: TRBJ1-1; clone_size: -; d_call: -; cdr3_nt: TGTGCCAGCAGCTTTTCAGGGCCGAACACTGAAGCTTTCTTT; cdr3_aa: CASSFSGPNTEAFF
v_call: TRBV5-1; j_call: TRBJ1-3; clone_size: -; d_call: -; cdr3_nt: TGCGCCAGCAGCTTGGGGACATACTCTGGAAACACCATATATTTT; cdr3_aa: CASSLGTYSGNTIYF
v_call: TRBV20-1; j_call: TRBJ2-7; clone_size: few; d_call: TRBD2; cdr3_nt: TGCAGTGCTAGTCTTCCGGGGGGGGAGTACGAGCAGTACTTC; cdr3_aa: CSASLPGGEYEQYF
v_call: TRBV6-5; j_call: TRBJ1-1; clone_size: once; d_call: -; cdr3_nt: TGTGCCAGCAAATCTACAGGTTTAACTGAAGCTTTCTTT; cdr3_aa: CASKSTGLTEAFF
v_call: TRBV5-1; j_call: TRBJ2-7; clone_size: -; d_call: -; cdr3_nt: TGCGCCAGCAGCTTGGCCGGAAGCTCCTACGAGCAGTACTTC; cdr3_aa: CASSLAGSSYEQYF
v_call: TRBV30; j_call: TRBJ1-5; clone_size: once; d_call: -; cdr3_nt: TGTGCCTGGAGTCGGAGAAACAATCAGCCCCAGCATTTT; cdr3_aa: CAWSRRNNQPQHF
v_call: TRBV10-3; j_call: TRBJ2-5; clone_size: -; d_call: -; cdr3_nt: TGTGCCATCAGTGAGTCCGGACAATATGGGGAGACCCAGTACTTC; cdr3_aa: CAISESGQYGETQYF
v_call: TRBV5-6; j_call: TRBJ1-2; clone_size: -; d_call: -; cdr3_nt: TGTGCCAGCAGCGGGGGGCAGCTTAATTTCAATGGCTACACCTTC; cdr3_aa: CASSGGQLNFNGYTF
v_call: TRBV6-5; j_call: TRBJ2-2; clone_size: -; d_call: -; cdr3_nt: TGTGCCAGCAGTTCAGAGATTAATACCGGGGAGCTGTTTTTT; cdr3_aa: CASSSEINTGELFF
v_call: TRBV4-1; j_call: TRBJ1-1; clone_size: -; d_call: TRBD1; cdr3_nt: TGCGCCAGCAGCCAAATTGGAACAGGGGGCGGAACTGAAGCTTTCTTT; cdr3_aa: CASSQIGTGGGTEAFF
v_call: TRBV5-1; j_call: TRBJ1-1; clone_size: -; d_call: -; cdr3_nt: TGCGCCAGTCAAGAGGGGTTATGGAACACTGAAGCTTTCTTT; cdr3_aa: CASQEGLWNTEAFF
v_call: TRBV6-5; j_call: TRBJ2-1; clone_size: few; d_call: -; cdr3_nt: TGTGCCAGCAGTATCCGTGGGGAACCCTACAATGAGCAGTTCTTC; cdr3_aa: CASSIRGEPYNEQFF
v_call: TRBV7-2; j_call: TRBJ1-1; clone_size: -; d_call: -; cdr3_nt: TGTGCCAGCAGCTTAGTTCTCGGCGGAGCATCTGAAGCTTTCTTT; cdr3_aa: CASSLVLGGASEAFF
v_call: TRBV10-3; j_call: TRBJ1-5; clone_size: -; d_call: TRBD1; cdr3_nt: TGTGCCATCAGTGGCGACAGGGGAGGCAATCAGCCCCAGCATTTT; cdr3_aa: CAISGDRGGNQPQHF
v_call: TRBV21-1; j_call: TRBJ2-2; clone_size: -; d_call: -; cdr3_nt: TGTGCCAGCAGCAAACACGGGCGGGTAACCGGGGAGCTGTTTTTT; cdr3_aa: CASSKHGRVTGELFF
v_call: TRBV6-4; j_call: TRBJ1-1; clone_size: medium-sized; d_call: -; cdr3_nt: TGTGCCAGCAGCCTACAGGAGAACACTGAAGCTTTCTTT; cdr3_aa: CASSLQENTEAFF
v_call: TRBV6-6; j_call: TRBJ2-1; clone_size: -; d_call: TRBD1; cdr3_nt: TGTGCCAGCAGAAGAACAATGCGGACAGGGAATGAGCAGTTCTTC; cdr3_aa: CASRRTMRTGNEQFF
v_call: TRBV6-2/TRBV6-3; j_call: TRBJ1-2; clone_size: -; d_call: -; cdr3_nt: TGTGCCAGCAGTTACTCGCCATCTAATGGCTACACCTTC; cdr3_aa: CASSYSPSNGYTF
v_call: TRBV2; j_call: TRBJ2-5; clone_size: -; d_call: -; cdr3_nt: TGTGCCAGCGGTCAGGGGAACCTCCAAGAGACCCAGTACTTC; cdr3_aa: CASGQGNLQETQYF
v_call: TRBV10-3; j_call: TRBJ2-7; clone_size: -; d_call: -; cdr3_nt: TGTGCCATCAGTGATGACAGGTCCAGCCGCTGGGAGCAGTACTTC; cdr3_aa: CAISDDRSSRWEQYF
v_call: TRBV10-3; j_call: TRBJ2-1; clone_size: -; d_call: -; cdr3_nt: TGTGCCATCAGTGAGCGAAGACAAAACAATGAGCAGTTCTTC; cdr3_aa: CAISERRQNNEQFF
v_call: TRBV30; j_call: TRBJ2-5; clone_size: once; d_call: TRBD1; cdr3_nt: TGTGCCTGGAGTGCCGGGACAGGGGTTTGGCAAGAGACCCAGTACTTC; cdr3_aa: CAWSAGTGVWQETQYF
v_call: TRBV5-1; j_call: TRBJ2-7; clone_size: -; d_call: -; cdr3_nt: TGCGCCAGCAGCTTTACAGGGCCACCCTCCTACGAGCAGTACTTC; cdr3_aa: CASSFTGPPSYEQYF
v_call: TRBV3-1/TRBV3-2; j_call: TRBJ2-7; clone_size: -; d_call: -; cdr3_nt: TGTGCCAGCAGCCACAACGGGCCTCAATCCGAGCAGTACTTC; cdr3_aa: CASSHNGPQSEQYF
v_call: TRBV7-7; j_call: TRBJ1-3; clone_size: -; d_call: -; cdr3_nt: TGTGCCAGCAGCCCCGGTCTTCACTCTGGAAACACCATATATTTT; cdr3_aa: CASSPGLHSGNTIYF
v_call: TRBV19; j_call: TRBJ1-3; clone_size: -; d_call: TRBD1; cdr3_nt: TGTGCCAGTAGAACGACAGGGGCTGGAAACACCATATATTTT; cdr3_aa: CASRTTGAGNTIYF